The clone carrying this TCR beta chain was seen ten or more times. What it recognizes is unknown. These data come from a study of human T cells and chemical hapten exposure. Study information: Upper back patch tests used 0.01% DPC, scored after 6 days.

The CDR3 has 14 residues. V was trimmed by 5 bases and J by 6 bases, leaving 13 bases between them. The time point: patch test 3, about 24 weeks after DPC sensitization. Treatment of the sample: therapeutic diphenylcyclopropenone sensitization with weekly scalp DPC. Study-level points and caveats: The study found that DPC sensitization did not change TCRs above 1 in 1000 frequency.

Unique molecular identifiers were linked by the library to individual cDNA molecules. TCRdb re-derived calls from the RACE reads in MiXCR, one entry per CDR3 protein. The table shows about 71,000 distinct CDR3 sequences, with more than 9.5% occurring only once. The sequenced sample was whole blood, obtained in connection with sensitization to the hapten diphenylcyclopropenone (DPC). The chain joins TRBV12-3 or TRBV12-4 to TRBJ2-2, with D perhaps given as TRBD1 or TRBD2 (5 bases each). This TCR came from a woman aged 45-65 years with alopecia areata. Some clones in this sample may be carry-over from other donors' samples. The CDR3 here is CASSIVRGSGELFF. The CDR3 DNA sequence: TGTGCCAGCAGTATTGTTCGGGGCTCCGGGGAGCTGTTTTTT.